The rows below give T cell receptor beta chains drawn from one sample of a study of radiation and T cells in renal cell carcinoma. Sequencing was performed with immunoSEQ multiplex PCR; in TCRdb, only in-frame clones are kept and a portion is missing. Here the sample spans roughly 140,000 clones, approximately 90% being singletons. Specimen: blood, collected from a patient whose treatment included radiotherapy and nephrectomy. These receptors all come from a woman in her fifties or sixties with renal cell carcinoma. Both conserved end residues are part of each CDR3. A D gene is named only where the DNA matches it firmly. A clone size is listed for some rows: how often the clone was seen (once, few, many), or a class if it is expanded.

v_gene: TRBV7-9; abundance: -; j_gene: TRBJ2-3; d_gene: -; CDR3aa: CASSLSFEASTDTQYF; CDR3nt: TGTGCCAGCAGCTTATCCTTCGAGGCTAGCACAGATACGCAGTATTTT
v_gene: TRBV29-1; abundance: -; j_gene: TRBJ2-7; d_gene: -; CDR3aa: CSVGRSSYEQYF; CDR3nt: TGCAGCGTTGGGAGGAGCTCCTACGAGCAGTACTTC
v_gene: TRBV15; abundance: once; j_gene: TRBJ2-1; d_gene: -; CDR3aa: CATSRDLEQFF; CDR3nt: TGTGCCACCAGCAGAGATCTTGAGCAGTTCTTC
v_gene: TRBV9; abundance: -; j_gene: TRBJ2-3; d_gene: -; CDR3aa: CASSVVGRGPDGTQYF; CDR3nt: TGTGCCAGCAGCGTAGTTGGGCGGGGACCTGATGGTACGCAGTATTTT
v_gene: TRBV7-3; abundance: -; j_gene: TRBJ2-3; d_gene: -; CDR3aa: CASSPGGSTDTQYF; CDR3nt: TGTGCCAGCAGCCCTGGAGGGAGCACAGATACGCAGTATTTT
v_gene: TRBV7-2; abundance: few; j_gene: TRBJ2-7; d_gene: -; CDR3aa: CASSPGTNEQYF; CDR3nt: TGTGCCAGCAGCCCCGGGACCAACGAGCAGTACTTC
v_gene: TRBV5-1; abundance: -; j_gene: TRBJ1-2; d_gene: TRBD1; CDR3aa: CASSYRDSANYGYTF; CDR3nt: TGTGCCAGCAGCTACCGGGACAGCGCTAACTATGGCTACACCTTC
v_gene: TRBV10-3; abundance: -; j_gene: TRBJ2-3; d_gene: TRBD2; CDR3aa: CAISDGGGRTDTQYF; CDR3nt: TGTGCCATCAGTGATGGCGGGGGGCGCACAGATACGCAGTATTTT
v_gene: TRBV4-2; abundance: -; j_gene: TRBJ2-5; d_gene: -; CDR3aa: CASSQEGTEQETQYF; CDR3nt: TGTGCCAGCAGCCAGGAGGGGACGGAACAAGAGACCCAGTACTTC
v_gene: TRBV7-6; abundance: -; j_gene: TRBJ2-2; d_gene: -; CDR3aa: CASSLNGQQINTGELFF; CDR3nt: TGTGCCAGCAGCCTTAACGGACAGCAAATAAACACCGGGGAGCTGTTTTTT